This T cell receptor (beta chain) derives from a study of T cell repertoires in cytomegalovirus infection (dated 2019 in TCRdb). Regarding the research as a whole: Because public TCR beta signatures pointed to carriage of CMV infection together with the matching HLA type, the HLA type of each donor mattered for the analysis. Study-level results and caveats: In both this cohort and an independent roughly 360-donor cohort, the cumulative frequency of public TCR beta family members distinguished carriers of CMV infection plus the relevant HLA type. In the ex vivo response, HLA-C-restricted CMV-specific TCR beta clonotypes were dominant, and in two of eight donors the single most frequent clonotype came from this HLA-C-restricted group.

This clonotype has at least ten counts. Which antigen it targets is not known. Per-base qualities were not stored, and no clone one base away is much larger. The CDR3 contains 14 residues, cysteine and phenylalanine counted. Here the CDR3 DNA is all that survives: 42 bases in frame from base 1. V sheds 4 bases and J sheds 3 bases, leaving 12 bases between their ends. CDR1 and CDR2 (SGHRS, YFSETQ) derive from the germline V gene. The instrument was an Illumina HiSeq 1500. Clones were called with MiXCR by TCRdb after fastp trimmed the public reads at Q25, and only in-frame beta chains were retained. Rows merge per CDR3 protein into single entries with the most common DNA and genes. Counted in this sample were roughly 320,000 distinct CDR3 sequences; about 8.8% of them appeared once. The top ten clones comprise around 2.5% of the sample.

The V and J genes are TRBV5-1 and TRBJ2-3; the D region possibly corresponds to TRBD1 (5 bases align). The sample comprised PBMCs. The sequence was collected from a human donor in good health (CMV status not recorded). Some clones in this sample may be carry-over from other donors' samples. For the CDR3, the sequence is CASSPQGATDTQYF. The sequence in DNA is TGCGCCAGCAGCCCTCAGGGTGCGACAGATACGCAGTATTTT.